The rows below give T cell receptor beta chains drawn from one sample of a study of blood T cell repertoires in COVID-19. Clones were read by immunoSEQ multiplex PCR, and TCRdb kept only the in-frame ones, dropping some. Here the sample spans tens of thousands of clones, about three quarters being singletons. The sample taken for sequencing was peripheral blood. The origin of the receptors is a human donor in a cohort sampled during active COVID-19. Each CDR3 is given with its conserved first and last residue. The order of the fields is D gene, J gene, clone size, V gene, CDR3 DNA, CDR3 protein. D genes are given only for firm matches. Not all rows give a size; the values are once, few, many and, for expanded clones, a class.

NA TRBJ2-7 once TRBV6-2/TRBV6-3 TGTGCCAGCAGTTCGTCTACAGGGCCCTACGAGCAGTACTTC CASSSSTGPYEQYF
TRBD2 TRBJ2-5 NA TRBV19 TGTGCCAGTAGTATGAGCGGGAGCGGCGAGACCCAGTACTTC CASSMSGSGETQYF
NA TRBJ2-1 NA TRBV3-1/TRBV3-2 TGTGCCAGCAGCCAACGCGGGCGCTACAATGAGCAGTTCTTC CASSQRGRYNEQFF
TRBD2 TRBJ2-1 NA TRBV19 TGTGCCAGTAGTTTTCTAGCGGGAGGTAATAATGAGCAGTTCTTC CASSFLAGGNNEQFF
NA TRBJ2-5 NA TRBV6-5 TGTGCCAGCAGCGGTAACAGGTCCCCCGGGTACTTC CASSGNRSPGYF
NA TRBJ1-5 NA TRBV6-1 TGTGCCAGCAGTGAAGCCAGGGAATGGGGCAATCAGCCCCAGCATTTT CASSEAREWGNQPQHF
NA TRBJ2-5 NA TRBV18 TGTGCCAGCTCACGTTCCCAGCAAGAGACCCAGTACTTC CASSRSQQETQYF
TRBD1 TRBJ2-4 once TRBV20-1 TGCAGTGCTAGTCCCCAGGGGGCAAACATTCAGTACTTC CSASPQGANIQYF
NA TRBJ1-6 NA TRBV19 TGTGCCAGTAGTACCGAGCGGGGGGGACGTTCACCCCTCCACTTT CASSTERGGRSPLHF
NA TRBJ1-6 NA TRBV28 TGTGCCAGCAGGTTCATGGGCGTCTCCTATAATTCACCCCTCCACTTT CASRFMGVSYNSPLHF
NA TRBJ1-1 NA TRBV7-2 TGTGCCAGCAGCCCGAATCCGGGGGCTGAAGCTTTCTTT CASSPNPGAEAFF
NA TRBJ1-6 once TRBV30 TGTGCCTGGAGTTCCACCGCAGGGTTGATTGTCTATAATTCACCCCTCCACTTT CAWSSTAGLIVYNSPLHF
NA TRBJ2-7 once TRBV21-1 TGTGCCAGCAGCGTCGCCGGGACTAGCCCGTACGAGCAGTACTTC CASSVAGTSPYEQYF
NA TRBJ1-6 few TRBV5-1 TGCGCCAGCAGCCCAGAGGGCCGCTCACCCCTCCACTTT CASSPEGRSPLHF
NA TRBJ2-7 NA TRBV10-1 TGCGCCAGCAGTGGGGATAGCGCGCCCTACGAGCAGTACTTC CASSGDSAPYEQYF
NA TRBJ1-2 NA TRBV10-3 TGTGCCATCAGTGAGTCGCCGAGACAGGATTTGGGTCTTGGCTACACCTTC CAISESPRQDLGLGYTF
NA TRBJ2-3 NA TRBV6-4 TGTGCCAGCAGTGAAGGGGGAGATACGCAGTATTTT CASSEGGDTQYF
NA TRBJ1-2 NA TRBV5-4 TGTGCCAGCAGCTTGGAGCAGCAGGGATATGGCTACACCTTC CASSLEQQGYGYTF
NA TRBJ2-2 once TRBV5-4 TGTGCCAGCAGCCGAACAGGGAACACCGGGGAGCTGTTTTTT CASSRTGNTGELFF
NA TRBJ2-3 NA TRBV6-2/TRBV6-3 TGTGCCAGCAGTTACTCCACCCAGCGGCGTATTAGCACAGATACGCAGTATTTT CASSYSTQRRISTDTQYF
NA TRBJ1-1 NA TRBV11-2 TGTGCCAGCAGCTTAGACACGGGGGGTGGGTTGAACACTGAAGCTTTCTTT CASSLDTGGGLNTEAFF
TRBD1 TRBJ1-4 once TRBV29-1 TGCAGCGCCGGGACAGAGCTTAATGAAAAACTGTTTTTT CSAGTELNEKLFF
NA TRBJ2-3 NA TRBV5-1 TGCGCCAGCAGGCCACCAGGGGACCCCGCGTATACGCAGTATTTT CASRPPGDPAYTQYF
TRBD1 TRBJ2-7 NA TRBV6-5 TGTGCCAGCGGCAACCAACCGACAGGGGCCGAGCAGTACTTC CASGNQPTGAEQYF
TRBD1 TRBJ2-5 once TRBV7-2 TGTGCCAGCAGCAAAGACAGGGATGAGACCCAGTACTTC CASSKDRDETQYF
TRBD2 TRBJ2-2 NA TRBV6-2/TRBV6-3 TGTGCCAGCAGTTACTCGGGGACTAGCCTCCCCGGGGAGCTGTTTTTT CASSYSGTSLPGELFF
NA TRBJ2-6 NA TRBV7-2 TGTGCCAGCACCCAGGCTGGGGCCAACGTCCTGACTTTC CASTQAGANVLTF
TRBD2 TRBJ2-7 NA TRBV19 TGTGCCAGTAGTATAGCTAGCGGGGAAGGAGAGCAGTACTTC CASSIASGEGEQYF
NA TRBJ2-3 NA TRBV10-3 TGTGCCATCAGTGAGACGGAGGGAGATACGCAGTATTTT CAISETEGDTQYF
NA TRBJ1-5 NA TRBV28 TGTGCCAGCAGCACGGGGGGCCGGCGGGATCAGCCCCAGCATTTT CASSTGGRRDQPQHF
NA TRBJ2-7 few TRBV10-3 TGTGCCATCAGTGGGCGACAGCTATACGAGCAGTACTTC CAISGRQLYEQYF
NA TRBJ2-5 NA TRBV7-9 TGTGCCAGCAGTCCCGGCCGGGGGGCTCGGGAGACCCAGTACTTC CASSPGRGARETQYF
NA TRBJ1-1 NA TRBV12-3/TRBV12-4 TGTGCCAGCAGTTTAGAAGGGGGCACTGAAGCTTTCTTT CASSLEGGTEAFF
NA TRBJ1-4 NA TRBV7-2 TGTGCCAGCAGCTTTACACCCCAGGGAACTAATGAAAAACTGTTTTTT CASSFTPQGTNEKLFF
NA TRBJ2-2 NA TRBV11-3 TGTGCCAGCAGCAGGGGACAAGTGAACACCGGGGAGCTGTTTTTT CASSRGQVNTGELFF
NA TRBJ2-6 NA TRBV7-2 TGTGCCAGCAGCTTTGCGGCAAGCTCTGGGGCCAACGTCCTGACTTTC CASSFAASSGANVLTF
NA TRBJ2-5 NA TRBV6-1 TGTGCCAGCAGTGAATACACACCCCCTGAGGTAGGGGGTCCAGAGACCCAGTACTTC CASSEYTPPEVGGPETQYF
NA TRBJ1-1 NA TRBV4-1 TGCGCCAGCAGCCAAGGGGCGCCGGAGGACACTGAAGCTTTCTTT CASSQGAPEDTEAFF
TRBD1 TRBJ1-6 NA TRBV6-2/TRBV6-3 TGTGCCAGCAGTCCGGGACAGATTAATAATTCACCCCTCCACTTT CASSPGQINNSPLHF
TRBD2 TRBJ2-4 NA TRBV18 TGTGCCAGCTCAGCCCTAGCGGGGTTAGCCAAAAACATTCAGTACTTC CASSALAGLAKNIQYF
TRBD2 TRBJ2-1 NA TRBV2 TGTGCCAGCTCGGAGGGCGGGGGGGCCTTGGATGAGCAGTTCTTC CASSEGGGALDEQFF
TRBD2 TRBJ2-1 NA TRBV9 TGTGCCAGCAGCTCAGGGGGGACTAGCGGGAGTAAGAATGAGCAGTTCTTC CASSSGGTSGSKNEQFF
TRBD1 TRBJ2-2 few TRBV10-3 TGTGCCATCAGTGAAGGACAGGGGAACACCGGGGAGCTGTTTTTT CAISEGQGNTGELFF
NA TRBJ2-5 NA TRBV5-4 TGTGCCAGCAAAACTAGGGGGGGAGAGACCCAGTACTTC CASKTRGGETQYF
TRBD1 TRBJ2-5 NA TRBV5-1 TGCGCCAGCAGCTTGACAGGGGGCCGCCAAGAGACCCAGTACTTC CASSLTGGRQETQYF
NA TRBJ2-7 NA TRBV4-3 TGCGCCAGCAGCCAAAGAGTTGCAATGGGCCAACACACACCCCAGTACTACGAGCAGTACTTC CASSQRVAMGQHTPQYYEQYF
TRBD2 TRBJ2-7 NA TRBV4-1 TGCGCCAGCAGCCAGCCATCGGGACTAGCGGGAGTCTCAGGCTCCTACGAGCAGTACTTC CASSQPSGLAGVSGSYEQYF
TRBD2 TRBJ2-5 NA TRBV6-2/TRBV6-3 TGTGCCAGCAGTTTTAATGTAGGTAGCGGGGGCCAAGAGACCCAGTACTTC CASSFNVGSGGQETQYF
NA TRBJ1-1 NA TRBV18 TGTGCCAGCTCACCAGGGGCGCAGAACACTGAAGCTTTCTTT CASSPGAQNTEAFF